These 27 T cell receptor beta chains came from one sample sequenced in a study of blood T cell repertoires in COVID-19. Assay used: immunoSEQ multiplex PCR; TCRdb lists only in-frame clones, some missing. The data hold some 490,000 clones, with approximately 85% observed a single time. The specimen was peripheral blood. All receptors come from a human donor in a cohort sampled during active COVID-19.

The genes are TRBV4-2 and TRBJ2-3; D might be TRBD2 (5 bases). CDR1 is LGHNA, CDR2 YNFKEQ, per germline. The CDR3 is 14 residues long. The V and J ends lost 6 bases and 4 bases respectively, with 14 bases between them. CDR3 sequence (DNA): TGTGCCAGCAGAAGCGGTTCTACCCCAGATACGCAGTATTTT. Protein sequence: CASRSGSTPDTQYF.

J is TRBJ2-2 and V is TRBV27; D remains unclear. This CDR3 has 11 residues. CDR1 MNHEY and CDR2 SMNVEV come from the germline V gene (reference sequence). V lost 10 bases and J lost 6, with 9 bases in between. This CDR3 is CATARSGELFF. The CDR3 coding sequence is TGTGCCACCGCCAGGTCCGGGGAGCTGTTTTTT.

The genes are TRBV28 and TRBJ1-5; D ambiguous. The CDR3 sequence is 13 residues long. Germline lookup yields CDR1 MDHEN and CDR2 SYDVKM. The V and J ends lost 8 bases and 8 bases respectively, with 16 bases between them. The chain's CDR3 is CASVGGPAEPQHF. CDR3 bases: TGTGCCAGCGTGGGAGGGCCCGCGGAGCCCCAGCATTTT.

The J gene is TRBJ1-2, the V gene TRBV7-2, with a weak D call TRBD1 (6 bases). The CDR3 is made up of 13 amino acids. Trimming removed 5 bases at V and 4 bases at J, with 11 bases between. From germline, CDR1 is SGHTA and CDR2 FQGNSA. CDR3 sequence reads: CASSLGQSYGYTF. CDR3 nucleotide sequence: TGTGCCAGCAGCCTCGGACAGAGCTATGGCTACACCTTC. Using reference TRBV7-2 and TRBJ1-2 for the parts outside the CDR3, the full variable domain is GAGVSQSPSNKVTEKGKDVELRCDPISGHTALYWYRQSLGQGLEFLIYFQGNSAPDKSGLPSDRFSAERTGGSVSTLTIQRTQQEDSAVYLCASSLGQSYGYTFGSGTRLTVV.

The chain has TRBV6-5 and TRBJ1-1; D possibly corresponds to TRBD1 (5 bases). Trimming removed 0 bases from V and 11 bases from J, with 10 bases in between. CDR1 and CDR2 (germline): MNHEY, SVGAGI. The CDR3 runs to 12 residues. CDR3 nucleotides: TGTGCCAGCAGTTACTCTAGGGGTAGGGCTTTCTTT. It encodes CASSYSRGRAFF.

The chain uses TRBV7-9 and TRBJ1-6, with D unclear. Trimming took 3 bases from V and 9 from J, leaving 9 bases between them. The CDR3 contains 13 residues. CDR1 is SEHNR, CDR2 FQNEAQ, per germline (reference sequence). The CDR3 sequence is CASSLTGGSPLHF. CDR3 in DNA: TGTGCCAGCAGCTTGACGGGAGGTTCACCCCTCCACTTT.

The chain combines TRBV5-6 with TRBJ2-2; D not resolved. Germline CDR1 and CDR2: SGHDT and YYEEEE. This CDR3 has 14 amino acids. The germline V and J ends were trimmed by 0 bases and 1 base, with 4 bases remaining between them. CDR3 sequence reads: CASSLERNTGELFF. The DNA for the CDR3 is TGTGCCAGCAGCTTGGAGAGGAACACCGGGGAGCTGTTTTTT.

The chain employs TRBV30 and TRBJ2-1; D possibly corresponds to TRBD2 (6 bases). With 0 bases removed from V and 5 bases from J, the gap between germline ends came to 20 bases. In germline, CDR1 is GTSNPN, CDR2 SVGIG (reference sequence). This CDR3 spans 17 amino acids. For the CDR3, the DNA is TGTGCCTGGAGTGTACGGAGGGCTTTCAAGGTGGACAATGAGCAGTTCTTC. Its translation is CAWSVRRAFKVDNEQFF.

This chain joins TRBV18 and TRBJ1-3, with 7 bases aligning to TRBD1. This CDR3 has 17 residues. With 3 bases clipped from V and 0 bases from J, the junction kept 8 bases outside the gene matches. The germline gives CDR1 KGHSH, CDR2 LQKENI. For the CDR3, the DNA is TGTGCCAGCTCACCTCTAGGACAGGAGAACTCTGGAAACACCATATATTTT. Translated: CASSPLGQENSGNTIYF.

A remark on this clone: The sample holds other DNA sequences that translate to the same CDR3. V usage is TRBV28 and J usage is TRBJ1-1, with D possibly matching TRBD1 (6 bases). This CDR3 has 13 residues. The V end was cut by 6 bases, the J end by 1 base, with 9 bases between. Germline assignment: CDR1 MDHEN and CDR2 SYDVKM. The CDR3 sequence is CASSLGQNTEAFF. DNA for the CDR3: TGTGCCAGCAGCCTGGGACAGAACACTGAAGCTTTCTTT.

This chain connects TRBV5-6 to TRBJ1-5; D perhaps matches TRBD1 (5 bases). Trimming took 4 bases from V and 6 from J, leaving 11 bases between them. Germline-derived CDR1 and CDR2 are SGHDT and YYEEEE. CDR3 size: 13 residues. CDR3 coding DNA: TGTGCCAGCAGCCCGGGGGATTCTCAGCCCCAGCATTTT. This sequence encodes CASSPGDSQPQHF.

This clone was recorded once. The CDR3 here is CAWQGAAKNIQYF. The CDR3 DNA reads as TGTGCCTGGCAGGGGGCGGCCAAAAACATTCAGTACTTC. The chain couples TRBV30 to TRBJ2-4, with 8 positions matching TRBD1. This CDR3 has 13 residues. V trimming: 5 bases; J trimming: 1 base; junction bases outside the gene matches: 1. CDR1 is GTSNPN, CDR2 SVGIG, per germline (reference sequence).

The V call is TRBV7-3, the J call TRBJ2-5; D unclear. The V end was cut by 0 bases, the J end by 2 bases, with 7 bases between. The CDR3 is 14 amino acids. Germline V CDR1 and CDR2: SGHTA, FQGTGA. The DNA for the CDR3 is TGTGCCAGCAGCTTAACGGCTGCTCAAGAGACCCAGTACTTC. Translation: CASSLTAAQETQYF.

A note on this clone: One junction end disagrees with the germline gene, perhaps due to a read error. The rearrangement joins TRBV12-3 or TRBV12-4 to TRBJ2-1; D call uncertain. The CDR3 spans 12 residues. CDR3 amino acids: CASSLTPDEQFF. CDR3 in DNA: TGTGCCAGTAGTTTGACACCGGATGAGCAGTTCTTC.

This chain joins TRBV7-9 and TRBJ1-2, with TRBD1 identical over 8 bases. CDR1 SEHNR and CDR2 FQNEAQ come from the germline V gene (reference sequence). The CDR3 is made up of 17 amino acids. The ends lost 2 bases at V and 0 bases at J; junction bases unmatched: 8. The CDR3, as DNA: TGTGCCAGCAGCTTAAACAGGGGGTCTACGACTAACTATGGCTACACCTTC. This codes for CASSLNRGSTTNYGYTF.

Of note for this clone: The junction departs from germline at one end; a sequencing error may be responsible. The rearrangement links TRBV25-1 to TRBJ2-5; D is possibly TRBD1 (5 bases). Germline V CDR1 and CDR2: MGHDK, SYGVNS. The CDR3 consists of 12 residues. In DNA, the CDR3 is TGTGCCAGCAGTGAACTTCTGGCAGGGCCCCACTTC. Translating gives CASSELLAGPHF.

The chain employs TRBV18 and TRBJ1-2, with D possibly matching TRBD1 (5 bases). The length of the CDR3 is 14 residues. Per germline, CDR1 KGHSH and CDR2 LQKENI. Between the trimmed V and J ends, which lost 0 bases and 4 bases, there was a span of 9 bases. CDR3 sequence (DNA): TGTGCCAGCTCACCACCGTATCAGGGCTATGGCTACACCTTC. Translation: CASSPPYQGYGYTF. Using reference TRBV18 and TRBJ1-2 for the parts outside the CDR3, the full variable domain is NAGVMQNPRHLVRRRGQEARLRCSPMKGHSHVYWYRQLPEEGLKFMVYLQKENIIDESGMPKERFSAEFPKEGPSILRIQQVVRGDSAAYFCASSPPYQGYGYTFGSGTRLTVV.

The CDR3 spells CASSIVTGSAYEQYF. CDR3 in DNA: TGTGCCAGTAGTATAGTAACGGGATCTGCCTACGAGCAGTACTTC. The chain has TRBV19 and TRBJ2-7; possible D gene TRBD2, 5 bases. The CDR3 is made up of 15 amino acids. V lost 1 base to trimming and J lost 2 bases, with 12 bases between them. Germline CDR1 LNHDA, CDR2 SQIVND (reference sequence).

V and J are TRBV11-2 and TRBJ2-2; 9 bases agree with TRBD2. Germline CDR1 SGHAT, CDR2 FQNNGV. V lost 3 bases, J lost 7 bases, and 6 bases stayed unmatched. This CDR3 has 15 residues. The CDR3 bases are TGTGCCAGCAGCTTCTCGGCGGGAGGGAACGGGGAGCTGTTTTTT. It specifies CASSFSAGGNGELFF. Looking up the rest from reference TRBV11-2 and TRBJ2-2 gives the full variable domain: EAGVAQSPRYKIIEKRQSVAFWCNPISGHATLYWYQQILGQGPKLLIQFQNNGVVDDSQLPKDRFSAERLKGVDSTLKIQPAKLEDSAVYLCASSFSAGGNGELFFGEGSRLTVL.

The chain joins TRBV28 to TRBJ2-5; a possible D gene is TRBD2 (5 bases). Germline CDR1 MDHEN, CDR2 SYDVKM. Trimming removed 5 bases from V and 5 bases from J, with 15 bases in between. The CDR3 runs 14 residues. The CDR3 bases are TGTGCCAGCAGTAACTCGGACTTGAAGGAGACCCAGTACTTC. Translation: CASSNSDLKETQYF.

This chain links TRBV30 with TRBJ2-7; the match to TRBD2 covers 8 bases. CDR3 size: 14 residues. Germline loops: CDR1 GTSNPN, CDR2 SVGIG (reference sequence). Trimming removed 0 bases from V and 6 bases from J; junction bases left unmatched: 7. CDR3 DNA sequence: TGTGCCTGGAGTGTAATGGCGGCGGGGGGCGAGCAGTACTTC. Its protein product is CAWSVMAAGGEQYF.

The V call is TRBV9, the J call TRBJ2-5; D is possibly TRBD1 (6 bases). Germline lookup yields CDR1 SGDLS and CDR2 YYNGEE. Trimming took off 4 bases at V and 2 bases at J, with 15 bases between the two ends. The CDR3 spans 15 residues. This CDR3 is CASSRSGTQQETQYF. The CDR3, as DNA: TGTGCCAGCAGCCGGAGTGGGACACAACAAGAGACCCAGTACTTC.

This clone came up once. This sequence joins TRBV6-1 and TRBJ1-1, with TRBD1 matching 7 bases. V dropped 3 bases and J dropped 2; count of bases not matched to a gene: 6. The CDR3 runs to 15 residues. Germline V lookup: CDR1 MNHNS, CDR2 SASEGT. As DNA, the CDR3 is TGTGCCAGCAGTGACCCGGGACAGATCAACACTGAAGCTTTCTTT. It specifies CASSDPGQINTEAFF.

CDR3 residues: CASSYTNYGYTF. CDR3 DNA sequence: TGTGCCAGCAGCTATACTAACTATGGCTACACCTTC. The chain links TRBV7-9 to TRBJ1-2; no definite D call. Trimming stripped 4 bases from V and 0 bases from J, with 3 bases between. The length of the CDR3 is 12 residues. The germline V gene has CDR1 SEHNR and CDR2 FQNEAQ (reference sequence).

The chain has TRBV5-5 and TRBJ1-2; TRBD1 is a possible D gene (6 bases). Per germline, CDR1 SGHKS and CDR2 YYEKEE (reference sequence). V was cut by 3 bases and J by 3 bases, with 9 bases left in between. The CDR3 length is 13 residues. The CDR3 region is CASSSQGHYGYTF. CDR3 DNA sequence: TGTGCCAGCAGCTCACAGGGACACTATGGCTACACCTTC.

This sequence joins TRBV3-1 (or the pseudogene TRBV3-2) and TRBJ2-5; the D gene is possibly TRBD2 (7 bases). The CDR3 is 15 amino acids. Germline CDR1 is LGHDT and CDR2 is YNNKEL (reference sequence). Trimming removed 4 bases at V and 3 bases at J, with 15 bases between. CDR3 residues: CASSRLGAGEETQYF. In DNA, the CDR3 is TGTGCCAGCAGCCGCTTGGGGGCGGGGGAAGAGACCCAGTACTTC.

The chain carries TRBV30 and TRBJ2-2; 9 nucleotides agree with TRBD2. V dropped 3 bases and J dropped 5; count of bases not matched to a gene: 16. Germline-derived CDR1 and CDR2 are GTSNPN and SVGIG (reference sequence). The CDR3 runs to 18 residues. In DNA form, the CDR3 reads TGTGCCTGGAGACCCGGGACGGGCCTGACTAGCGGTACCGGGGAGCTGTTTTTT. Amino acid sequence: CAWRPGTGLTSGTGELFF.